This TCR beta chain is from a study of cytomegalovirus exposure and HLA in healthy donors. Regarding the study as a whole: Later analysis identified 16,951 TCR beta sequences associated with HLA alleles, using a false discovery rate threshold of 0.05. Some V segments (TRBV6-2 and TRBV6-3 among them) were excluded as indistinguishable. Reportedly, fewer N-insertions than the approximately 680-donor mean appeared in an Asian-associated ancestry cluster in a later analysis.

The CDR3 extends over 14 amino acids. Germline lookup yields CDR1 MGHDK and CDR2 SYGVNS. As concerns this clone: The antigen is not known. The junction departs from the called germline gene at one end, perhaps through a read error.

13 Jbeta primers and 60 Vbeta primers were used for the PCR. Sequencing used immunoSEQ multiplex PCR; TCRdb keeps in-frame clones, though not all of them. The sample shows roughly 160,000 clones, 82% of them seen only once. Sequencing was done on a sample of PBMCs. The chain has TRBV25-1 and TRBJ2-7; D call uncertain. The receptor comes from a middle-aged man in good health and CMV-seropositive. In nucleotides, the CDR3 is TGTGCCAGCAGTCTACCCGGTGCCTCCCACGAGCAGTACTTC. The encoded protein is CASSLPGASHEQYF.